These T cell receptor beta chains were read from a single sample in a study of cytomegalovirus exposure and HLA in healthy donors. The table came from immunoSEQ multiplex PCR; TCRdb's copy has only in-frame clones and leaves some out. The sample contains roughly 200,000 clones, about 80% of which appear only once. The sample consisted of PBMCs. Receptors were obtained from a woman aged 18 to 35 in good health and CMV-seropositive. CDR3s include the opening cysteine and the closing phenylalanine or tryptophan. A D gene is named only where the DNA matches it firmly. Clone sizes are given selectively: once, few, many, or a class where the clone is expanded.

size	V	J	D	CDR3	DNA
.	TRBV7-8	TRBJ1-3	.	CASSLKPPNSGNTIYF	TGTGCCAGCAGCTTAAAGCCCCCGAATTCTGGAAACACCATATATTTT
.	TRBV28	TRBJ2-3	TRBD2	CASSPALAGGSTDTQYF	TGTGCCAGCAGTCCGGCACTGGCGGGGGGTAGCACAGATACGCAGTATTTT
.	TRBV29-1	TRBJ2-5	TRBD1	CSVETGVETQYF	TGCAGCGTCGAAACAGGGGTGGAGACCCAGTACTTC
once	TRBV9	TRBJ1-2	TRBD1	CASSGETGIYGYTF	TGTGCCAGCAGCGGAGAGACAGGGATCTATGGCTACACCTTC
.	TRBV11-2	TRBJ2-1	TRBD2	CASSGGAVGEQFF	TGTGCCAGTAGCGGGGGGGCGGTAGGTGAGCAGTTCTTC
.	TRBV2	TRBJ1-2	.	CASRPLGYTF	TGTGCCAGCAGACCACTAGGCTACACCTTC
.	TRBV9	TRBJ2-2	TRBD2	CASSVTPGLARAGELFF	TGTGCCAGCAGCGTAACGCCGGGACTAGCCAGGGCCGGGGAGCTGTTTTTT
.	TRBV19	TRBJ2-4	TRBD2	CASSIPSGGVKNIQYF	TGTGCCAGTAGTATACCCAGCGGGGGGGTCAAAAACATTCAGTACTTC
.	TRBV6-6	TRBJ1-1	.	CASSYSMESGEAFF	TGTGCCAGCAGTTACTCGATGGAATCAGGTGAAGCTTTCTTT
.	TRBV4-2	TRBJ2-5	.	CASSQELGETQYF	TGTGCCAGCAGCCAAGAACTAGGAGAGACCCAGTACTTC
.	TRBV6-5	TRBJ1-1	TRBD1	CASTPGQGARTEAFF	TGTGCCAGCACCCCGGGACAGGGGGCGCGGACTGAAGCTTTCTTT
.	TRBV5-6	TRBJ1-1	.	CASSLRVNTEAFF	TGTGCCAGCAGCTTGCGCGTGAACACTGAAGCTTTCTTT
.	TRBV6-1	TRBJ1-1	.	CASSDRGNTEAFF	TGTGCCAGCAGTGATAGGGGGAACACTGAAGCTTTCTTT
few	TRBV29-1	TRBJ1-1	.	CSVAKSTNTEAFF	TGCAGCGTTGCCAAGTCCACTAACACTGAAGCTTTCTTT
.	TRBV2	TRBJ2-5	.	CASKERVETQYF	TGTGCCAGTAAGGAGAGAGTGGAGACCCAGTACTTC
.	TRBV6-1	TRBJ2-5	TRBD2	CASSGGVGETQYF	TGTGCCAGCAGCGGGGGGGTGGGAGAGACCCAGTACTTC
.	TRBV9	TRBJ2-2	.	CASSAVVTGGELFF	TGTGCCAGCAGCGCCGTTGTGACGGGCGGGGAGCTGTTTTTT
once	TRBV6-1	TRBJ2-7	TRBD2	CASSGRSGGLSYEQYF	TGTGCCAGCAGTGGCCGTAGCGGGGGGCTTTCCTACGAGCAGTACTTC
.	TRBV19	TRBJ1-6	.	CASSIPTYNSPLHF	TGTGCCAGTAGTATCCCTACGTATAATTCACCCCTCCACTTT
.	TRBV7-6	TRBJ1-2	.	CASSLETGPNNYGYTF	TGTGCCAGCAGCTTAGAGACAGGCCCAAATAACTATGGCTACACCTTC
.	TRBV29-1	TRBJ1-3	TRBD1	CSVAQGAIGNTIYF	TGCAGCGTTGCACAGGGGGCAATTGGAAACACCATATATTTT
.	TRBV5-6	TRBJ1-2	.	CASSAVGGDPYGYTF	TGTGCCAGCAGCGCTGTTGGGGGGGACCCCTATGGCTACACCTTC
.	TRBV11-2	TRBJ2-7	.	CASSSRAGLDEQYF	TGTGCCAGCAGCTCCCGGGCAGGGCTCGACGAGCAGTACTTC
once	TRBV27	TRBJ2-3	TRBD1	CASSTGEDYDTQYF	TGTGCCAGCAGCACAGGGGAAGACTATGATACGCAGTATTTT
.	TRBV7-8	TRBJ1-2	TRBD1	CASSLMDRTYGYTF	TGTGCCAGCAGCTTAATGGACAGGACCTATGGCTACACCTTC
.	TRBV2	TRBJ1-2	TRBD1	CASTGQGIGYTF	TGTGCCAGCACCGGACAGGGGATTGGCTACACCTTC
.	TRBV28	TRBJ1-5	.	CASSFSGRDQPQHF	TGTGCCAGCAGTTTTTCCGGTCGGGATCAGCCCCAGCATTTT
.	TRBV7-9	TRBJ1-1	.	CASSTIPGTEAFF	TGTGCCAGCAGCACTATACCGGGCACTGAAGCTTTCTTT
.	TRBV19	TRBJ2-7	.	CASSMAETSYEQYF	TGTGCCAGTAGTATGGCGGAAACCTCCTACGAGCAGTACTTC
once	TRBV11-2	TRBJ1-1	.	CASSFSPSPDSEAFF	TGTGCCAGCAGCTTTTCACCCTCACCTGACAGTGAAGCTTTCTTT
few	TRBV2	TRBJ1-6	.	CASSEGGGLRNSPLHF	TGTGCCAGCAGTGAAGGCGGGGGCCTTCGTAATTCACCCCTCCACTTT